The 27 T cell receptor beta chains reported below all come from one sample, sequenced in a study of blood T cell repertoires in COVID-19. Sequencing used immunoSEQ multiplex PCR; TCRdb keeps in-frame clones, though not all of them. The sample has 350,000 or so clones; more than 75% are singletons. Sequenced input: peripheral blood. The receptors come from a woman between 25 and 40 years old with COVID-19, enrolled during active disease.

This chain joins TRBV7-9 and TRBJ2-3; D uncertain. The CDR3 is 13 residues long. Germline CDR1 reads SEHNR; CDR2 reads FQNEAQ (reference sequence). V dropped 1 base and J dropped 2 bases, with 4 bases sitting between them. The CDR3 loop reads CASSLDSTDTQYF. The CDR3 DNA reads TGTGCCAGCAGCTTAGACTCCACAGATACGCAGTATTTT.

The rearrangement joins TRBV18 to TRBJ2-6; 7 bases line up with TRBD1. With V trimmed by 5 bases and J by 6 bases, 7 bases remained unmatched. Germline CDR1 reads KGHSH; CDR2 reads LQKENI. This CDR3 contains 15 residues. Here the CDR3 reads CASSALGQAANVLTF. The CDR3 region has the DNA TGTGCCAGCTCAGCACTCGGACAGGCGGCCAACGTCCTGACTTTC.

CDR3 DNA sequence: TGTGCCAGCAGCCCCGGATATATCAGGGAGACCCAGTACTTC. This gives the protein CASSPGYIRETQYF. The chain uses TRBV7-2 and TRBJ2-5, with D unresolved. CDR1 is SGHTA, CDR2 FQGNSA, per germline. With 5 bases removed from V and 5 bases from J, the gap between germline ends came to 15 bases. The CDR3 has 14 residues.

This clone was recorded only once. The V and J genes are TRBV2 and TRBJ1-1, with TRBD1 matching over 9 bases. The germline gives CDR1 SNHLY, CDR2 FYNNEI. The ends lost 7 bases at V and 5 bases at J; junction bases unmatched: 8. The CDR3 sequence is 14 residues long. The CDR3 nucleotides read TGTGCCAGCACTCCGGGACAGGGTATGACTGAAGCTTTCTTT. This sequence encodes CASTPGQGMTEAFF.

This chain links TRBV10-2 with TRBJ2-7; no definite D call. This CDR3 spans 11 amino acids. Germline V CDR1 and CDR2: WSHSY, SAAADI. Trimming cost V 3 bases and J 7 bases, with 7 bases left between them. CDR3 region: CASSDPREQYF. In nucleotides, the CDR3 is TGCGCCAGCAGTGACCCTAGAGAGCAGTACTTC.

The rearrangement uses TRBV14 and TRBJ2-1, with 11 bases that match TRBD2. With V trimmed by 3 bases and J by 12 bases, 4 bases remained unmatched. The CDR3 runs to 13 residues. In germline, CDR1 is SGHDN, CDR2 FVKESK. The CDR3 nucleotides are TGTGCCAGCAGCCAGTTTAGCGGGGGGGTGCAGTTCTTC. It is translated as CASSQFSGGVQFF.

The gene calls are TRBV29-1 and TRBJ2-1; perhaps TRBD2 as D (6 bases). V was clipped by 6 bases and J by 6 bases, with 15 bases between them. Looked up from germline, CDR1 is SQVTM and CDR2 is ANQGSEA. This CDR3 has 13 amino acids. The CDR3 nucleotides read TGCAGCGTGAGGCCGGGAGCGGGCAATGAGCAGTTCTTC. This sequence encodes CSVRPGAGNEQFF.

The sample holds one count of this clone. CDR3 sequence reads: CASSLAGGNGNTIYF. The CDR3 DNA is TGTGCCAGCAGCTTGGCCGGGGGAAACGGAAACACCATATATTTT. The V gene is TRBV5-4, the J gene TRBJ1-3, with D possibly matching TRBD1 (5 bases). The germline V and J ends were trimmed by 0 bases and 4 bases, with 11 bases remaining between them. CDR1 SGHNT and CDR2 YYREEE come from the germline V gene (reference sequence). The CDR3 runs to 15 residues.

The chain recombines TRBV30 with TRBJ2-1; 16 bases line up with TRBD2. Trimming took 2 bases from V and 15 from J; bases not matched to a gene: 7. In germline, CDR1 is GTSNPN, CDR2 SVGIG (reference sequence). The CDR3 runs to 14 residues. The CDR3 sequence: CAWSSGLAGGPVFF. DNA for the CDR3: TGTGCCTGGAGTTCGGGACTAGCGGGAGGGCCTGTGTTCTTC.

The chain uses TRBV12-3 or TRBV12-4 and TRBJ2-1, with 9 bases identical to TRBD2. J gave up 12 bases and V 5 bases, and 5 bases lay outside the gene matches. CDR3 size: 12 residues. The DNA of the CDR3 is TGTGCCAGCAGTATTAATAGCGGGAGGCAGTTCTTC. Protein: CASSINSGRQFF.

V gene TRBV18 combines with J gene TRBJ2-1, with 9 positions matching TRBD1. V dropped 4 bases and J dropped 8; count of bases not matched to a gene: 6. Germline loops: CDR1 KGHSH, CDR2 LQKENI. The CDR3 covers 14 residues. The CDR3 DNA is TGTGCCAGCTCACAGAACAGGGGGCGCCATGAGCAGTTCTTC. This gives the protein CASSQNRGRHEQFF. Using reference TRBV18 and TRBJ2-1 for the parts outside the CDR3, the full variable domain is NAGVMQNPRHLVRRRGQEARLRCSPMKGHSHVYWYRQLPEEGLKFMVYLQKENIIDESGMPKERFSAEFPKEGPSILRIQQVVRGDSAAYFCASSQNRGRHEQFFGPGTRLTVL.

A single count supports this clone. The rearrangement joins TRBV28 to TRBJ1-4; no clear D. CDR3 size: 12 residues. Germline V lookup: CDR1 MDHEN, CDR2 SYDVKM. Trimming took off 6 bases at V and 8 bases at J, with 10 bases between the two ends. CDR3 in amino acids: CASRVGEEKLFF. The CDR3, as DNA: TGTGCCAGCAGGGTTGGGGAGGAAAAACTGTTTTTT.

J is TRBJ2-1 and V is TRBV3-1 (or the pseudogene TRBV3-2); 11 nucleotides agree with TRBD1. The CDR3 is 15 residues long. Germline CDR1 and CDR2: LGHDT and YNNKEL (reference sequence). V lost 6 bases and J lost 8; bases outside the gene matches: 9. CDR3 in DNA: TGTGCCAGCAGTCCCTCTGGACAGGGGGCCTATGAGCAGTTCTTC. Amino acid sequence: CASSPSGQGAYEQFF.

About this clone itself: This same CDR3 is encoded by further DNA sequences in the sample. V gene TRBV2 combines with J gene TRBJ1-1; D might be TRBD1 (5 bases). Germline-derived CDR1 and CDR2 are SNHLY and FYNNEI. This CDR3 spans 13 amino acids. V lost 5 bases and J 1 base, leaving 8 bases between the germline ends. CDR3 in amino acids: CASSSDRNTEAFF. CDR3 coding DNA: TGTGCCAGCAGTTCCGACAGGAACACTGAAGCTTTCTTT.

The V gene is TRBV7-9, the J gene TRBJ2-1; 8 nucleotides align to TRBD2. The junction had 0 bases not matched to a gene; V was cut back by 0 bases and J by 2 bases. CDR3 length: 15 amino acids. Germline CDR1 reads SEHNR; CDR2 reads FQNEAQ (reference sequence). CDR3 sequence (DNA): TGTGCCAGCAGCTTAGCCGGGAGGGCCTACAATGAGCAGTTCTTC. It yields the protein CASSLAGRAYNEQFF.

The chain recombines TRBV28 with TRBJ1-1; D is undetermined. The CDR3 spans 13 residues. V shed 4 bases and J shed 1 base, with 7 bases lying between them. Germline values: CDR1 MDHEN, CDR2 SYDVKM. CDR3 sequence: CASSSSRNTEAFF. CDR3 bases: TGTGCCAGCAGTTCGTCTAGGAACACTGAAGCTTTCTTT.

This clone was seen only once. The same CDR3 is also encoded by other DNA sequences in this sample. V gene TRBV3-1 (or the pseudogene TRBV3-2) combines with J gene TRBJ1-3; D uncertain. The V end was cut by 1 base, the J end by 2 bases, with 6 bases between. The CDR3 covers 14 residues. In germline, CDR1 is LGHDT, CDR2 YNNKEL (reference sequence). The CDR3 nucleotides are TGTGCCAGCAGCCAAGGTGGCCCTGGAAACACCATATATTTT. It yields the protein CASSQGGPGNTIYF.

This chain joins TRBV28 and TRBJ1-2; D remains unclear. The CDR3 consists of 15 residues. Trimming removed 2 bases at V and 6 bases at J, with 16 bases between. Germline V gene lookup returns CDR1 MDHEN and CDR2 SYDVKM. The CDR3 bases are TGTGCCAGCAGTTTAGCAGCGGGGAATGTAGATGGCTACACCTTC. Residues: CASSLAAGNVDGYTF.

The V and J genes are TRBV19 and TRBJ2-5, with a tentative D call TRBD2 (6 bases). The CDR3 contains 15 residues. Germline CDR1 and CDR2: LNHDA and SQIVND (reference sequence). The V and J ends lost 3 bases and 2 bases respectively, with 13 bases between them. For the CDR3, the DNA is TGTGCCAGTAGTATCTTGTGGGCGGGACAAGAGACCCAGTACTTC. Its protein is CASSILWAGQETQYF.

This clone came up once. The chain has TRBV15 and TRBJ2-1; no reliable D call. The CDR3 has 16 amino acids. Between the trimmed V and J ends, which lost 1 base and 0 bases, there was a span of 10 bases. CDR1 LNHNV and CDR2 YYDKDF come from the germline V gene (reference sequence). The CDR3 coding sequence is TGTGCCACCAGCAGAGGAGCGACCAGCTCCTACAATGAGCAGTTCTTC. Protein sequence: CATSRGATSSYNEQFF.

V is TRBV30 and J is TRBJ2-6, with 7 bases fitting TRBD1. Germline CDR1 reads GTSNPN; CDR2 reads SVGIG (reference sequence). The CDR3 consists of 15 residues. V lost 3 bases to trimming and J lost 0 bases; unmatched junction nucleotides: 2. In DNA form, the CDR3 reads TGTGCCTGGAGGACAGGGCGCTCTGGGGCCAACGTCCTGACTTTC. This encodes CAWRTGRSGANVLTF.

The chain employs TRBV27 and TRBJ2-6; D ambiguous. CDR3 length equals 13 residues. Germline V CDR1 and CDR2: MNHEY, SMNVEV (reference sequence). Trimming removed 3 bases from V and 2 bases from J, with 2 bases in between. Written as DNA, the CDR3 is TGTGCCAGCAGTTTCGCTGGGGCCAACGTCCTGACTTTC. Translation gives CASSFAGANVLTF. The full variable domain, in which reference TRBV27 and TRBJ2-6 provide the parts outside the CDR3, is EAQVTQNPRYLITVTGKKLTVTCSQNMNHEYMSWYRQDPGLGLRQIYYSMNVEVTDKGDVPEGYKVSRKEKRNFPLILESPSPNQTSLYFCASSFAGANVLTFGAGSRLTVL.

The V call is TRBV9, the J call TRBJ2-2; TRBD2 matches 9 bases. The CDR3 length is 16 residues. With 0 bases clipped from V and 4 bases from J, the junction kept 4 bases outside the gene matches. Germline V gene sequence: CDR1 SGDLS, CDR2 YYNGEE. CDR3 DNA: TGTGCCAGCAGCGTAGACCAGCGGGAGGCCACCGGGGAGCTGTTTTTT. It codes for CASSVDQREATGELFF.

The chain combines TRBV28 with TRBJ2-7; 8 nucleotides line up with TRBD2. V gave up 4 bases and J gave up 3 bases; unmatched junction bases: 14. The CDR3 is 17 residues long. Germline CDR1 is MDHEN and CDR2 is SYDVKM. The CDR3 coding sequence is TGTGCCAGCAGTTCGAGGCTAGCGGGCGGCTTGATCTACGAGCAGTACTTC. Its protein product is CASSSRLAGGLIYEQYF.

V gene TRBV14 combines with J gene TRBJ2-3; no definite D call. The CDR3 covers 15 residues. Deletions cut 4 bases from V and 2 bases from J, with 13 bases between. Per germline, CDR1 SGHDN and CDR2 FVKESK. CDR3: CASSLKREPTDTQYF. CDR3 nucleotide sequence: TGTGCCAGCAGCCTGAAGCGAGAACCCACAGATACGCAGTATTTT. Full variable domain (remainder filled in from reference TRBV14 and TRBJ2-3): EAGVTQFPSHSVIEKGQTVTLRCDPISGHDNLYWYRRVMGKEIKFLLHFVKESKQDESGMPNNRFLAERTGGTYSTLKVQPAELEDSGVYFCASSLKREPTDTQYFGPGTRLTVL.

V and J are TRBV5-1 and TRBJ1-2; unclear D gene. Trimming took off 4 bases at V and 1 base at J, with 17 bases between the two ends. The CDR3 runs to 16 residues. The V gene's germline CDR1 is SGHRS and CDR2 YFSETQ. As DNA, the CDR3 is TGCGCCAGCAGCCCAGCGTCGATCGCCCTTAACTATGGCTACACCTTC. It yields the protein CASSPASIALNYGYTF.

The chain has TRBV7-6 and TRBJ1-1; 7 bases match TRBD1. Losses at the gene ends were 1 base for V and 6 bases for J; bases not matched to a gene: 8. Germline assignment: CDR1 SGHVS and CDR2 FNYEAQ. This CDR3 region has 15 residues. The CDR3 DNA is TGTGCCAGCAGCTTAGGTGAGGGGGCGCGGGCTGAAGCTTTCTTT. Protein sequence: CASSLGEGARAEAFF.